This T cell receptor beta chain comes out of a study of CD8 T cells in ankylosing spondylitis. Of note for this clonotype: Its specificity is not known.

In TCRdb, the 5' RACE reads were re-called with MiXCR into one record per CDR3 protein. The sample lists 250,000 or so distinct CDR3 sequences, 10% occurring once. Study-level results: Past research had described some motif variants in reactive arthritis synovial fluid and blood.

Germline-derived CDR1 and CDR2 are DFQATT and SNEGSKA (reference sequence). V was shortened by 3 bases and J by 0 bases, with 9 bases between the two germline ends. CDR3 length: 15 residues. The V and J genes are TRBV20-1 and TRBJ2-6; D is perhaps TRBD1 (6 bases). The sequenced sample consisted of blood, either unsorted or a sorted T cell fraction (not recorded which). The source is a male donor with ankylosing spondylitis or in good health (not recorded which). CDR3 sequence: CSASSGASGANVLTF. DNA of the CDR3: TGCAGTGCTAGTTCAGGGGCCTCTGGGGCCAACGTCCTGACTTTC.